This TCR beta chain was captured by sequencing in a study of T cells in Graves' hyperthyroidism and ophthalmopathy. It was RNA transcripts that yielded the amplified TCR beta CDR3 regions. The HTBI primer set drove a first-round RT-PCR of the TCR CDR3. Using its own MiXCR run on the multiplex PCR reads, TCRdb lists one record per CDR3 protein. The sample has about 560,000 distinct CDR3 sequences; 15% to 17% are singletons. Graves' hyperthyroidism qualified as stable when ophthalmopathy did not progress within 18 months. Orbital computed tomography, thyroid ultrasound, serum thyroxine and TRAb, and clinical symptoms together informed the diagnoses. Concerning this clonotype: A much larger clone sits a single nucleotide away, making a read error possible.

This CDR3 contains 14 residues. Germline V gives CDR1 SGHTA, CDR2 FQGNSA. V was clipped by 10 bases and J by 1 base, with 15 bases between them. The rearrangement links TRBV7-2 to TRBJ2-3; D may be TRBD2 (5 bases). This clonotype was obtained from a woman aged 25 to 45 with Graves' hyperthyroidism. The sequencing sample was made of blood. The CDR3 DNA reads as TGTGCCACCCGGGAAGCGGCCGGCACAGATACGCAGTATTTT. It translates to CATREAAGTDTQYF. The full variable domain, completed using reference TRBV7-2 and TRBJ2-3, is GAGVSQSPSNKVTEKGKDVELRCDPISGHTALYWYRQSLGQGLEFLIYFQGNSAPDKSGLPSDRFSAERTGGSVSTLTIQRTQQEDSAVYLCATREAAGTDTQYFGPGTRLTVL.